This T cell receptor (beta chain) was profiled in a study of blood T cell repertoires in COVID-19. About the study: Material from acute and convalescent COVID-19 was sourced from the United States, Italy and Spain.

Libraries were prepared by immunoSEQ multiplex PCR; TCRdb keeps only in-frame clonotypes and omits some of them. The repertoire holds approximately 68,000 clones, with 87% as singletons. The table lists this clone with a count of one. The V gene's germline CDR1 is MGHRA and CDR2 YSYEKL. The junction had 9 bases not matched to a gene; V was cut back by 3 bases and J by 2 bases. The CDR3 extends over 16 amino acids. The sample was peripheral blood. The rearrangement links TRBV4-1 to TRBJ1-1; 7 nucleotides agree with TRBD1. The TCR sequence derives from a man between 50 and 59 years old with active COVID-19. CDR3 protein: CASSHPRTGLNTEAFF. Written as DNA, the CDR3 is TGCGCCAGCAGCCATCCCCGGACAGGTCTTAACACTGAAGCTTTCTTT.